The 10 T cell receptor beta chains reported below all come from one sample, sequenced in a study of OX40 agonist ivuxolimab in advanced cancers. Sequencing used immunoSEQ multiplex PCR; TCRdb keeps in-frame clones, though not all of them. The sample lists under 25,000 clones, 82% seen once, with approximately 3.1% in the top ten. The source material was CD4+ or CD8+ T cells sorted from blood, sampled in a trial of the OX40 agonist ivuxolimab. All receptors derive from an adult with an advanced solid tumor such as melanoma, head and neck, liver or kidney cancer.

The chain links TRBV29-1 to TRBJ2-7, with 8 bases identical to TRBD2. CDR3 size: 14 residues. Germline values: CDR1 SQVTM, CDR2 ANQGSEA. After removal of 7 bases from V and 5 bases from J, the junction contained 13 bases not matched to a gene. CDR3 loop: CSALGTRIFHEQYF. For the CDR3, the DNA is TGCAGCGCCCTAGGGACTAGAATATTCCACGAGCAGTACTTC.

The chain has TRBV6-5 and TRBJ1-1; 7 bases are shared with TRBD1. Germline V CDR1 and CDR2: MNHEY, SVGAGI. Trimming cost V 5 bases and J 3 bases; bases outside gene matches: 6. The CDR3 runs 14 residues. The CDR3 nucleotides are TGTGCCAGCAGTGAACAGGGGACGTACACTGAAGCTTTCTTT. It is translated as CASSEQGTYTEAFF.

This clone was counted only a few times. V gene TRBV6-5 combines with J gene TRBJ2-5; D perhaps matches TRBD2 (6 bases). V was cut by 2 bases and J by 5 bases, with 18 bases left in between. The CDR3 covers 16 residues. Germline V gene data show CDR1 as MNHEY and CDR2 as SVGAGI. Written as DNA, the CDR3 is TGTGCCAGCAGTTACGGATCGGGAGCTCGCTCTGAGACCCAGTACTTC. This translates into CASSYGSGARSETQYF.

The V and J genes are TRBV15 and TRBJ2-2; 7 bases agree with TRBD1. This CDR3 is 17 amino acids long. Germline lookup yields CDR1 LNHNV and CDR2 YYDKDF (reference sequence). The junction had 10 bases not matched to a gene; V was cut back by 3 bases and J by 3 bases. CDR3 protein: CATSRALVRGHTGELFF. As DNA, the CDR3 is TGTGCCACCAGCAGGGCCCTCGTTAGGGGGCACACCGGGGAGCTGTTTTTT.

The chain couples TRBV27 to TRBJ2-1; 7 positions match TRBD2. The V segment lost 7 bases and the J segment 7 bases; nucleotides outside the gene matches: 10. Per germline, CDR1 MNHEY and CDR2 SMNVEV (reference sequence). This CDR3 contains 14 residues. CDR3 coding DNA: TGTGCCAGCAAGCGGGCTAGCGGAAAAAATGAGCAGTTCTTC. This gives the protein CASKRASGKNEQFF.

The J gene is TRBJ2-7, the V gene TRBV2, with a tentative D call TRBD1 (6 bases). The germline V gene encodes CDR1 SNHLY and CDR2 FYNNEI. This CDR3 comprises 13 residues. Trimming shortened V by 7 bases and J by 5 bases, and 15 bases separated the two germline ends. The CDR3 here is CASIQDRVHEQYF. For the CDR3, the DNA is TGTGCCAGCATCCAGGACAGAGTGCACGAGCAGTACTTC.

The genes are TRBV27 and TRBJ1-4; TRBD1 matches at 10 bases. Germline V gene data show CDR1 as MNHEY and CDR2 as SMNVEV (reference sequence). Unmatched junction bases numbered 6, after V lost 3 bases and J lost 8 bases. The CDR3 extends over 15 amino acids. The CDR3 DNA reads TGTGCCAGCAGTTTGGAGACAGGGGGCCGGGAAAAACTGTTTTTT. Residues: CASSLETGGREKLFF.

This chain uses TRBV4-3 with TRBJ2-4, with 7 bases identical to TRBD2. The CDR3 sequence is 18 residues long. Germline V CDR1 and CDR2: LGHNA, YSLEER. The ends lost 0 bases at V and 1 base at J; junction bases unmatched: 9. CDR3: CASSQDYVGGIAKNIQYF. CDR3 in DNA: TGCGCCAGCAGCCAAGATTATGTGGGAGGGATCGCCAAAAACATTCAGTACTTC.

The chain is built from TRBV4-1 and TRBJ2-5; D unclear. The CDR3 extends over 13 amino acids. CDR1 and CDR2 from the germline V gene are MGHRA and YSYEKL. V dropped 2 bases and J dropped 4 bases, with 8 bases sitting between them. The CDR3 sequence is CASSQWRGETQYF. CDR3 nucleotides: TGCGCCAGCAGCCAATGGAGAGGAGAGACCCAGTACTTC.

The chain carries TRBV6-1 and TRBJ1-5; D may be TRBD1 (6 bases). CDR1 MNHNS and CDR2 SASEGT come from the germline V gene. V was shortened by 1 base and J by 5 bases, with 15 bases between the two germline ends. This CDR3 comprises 16 residues. CDR3 coding DNA: TGTGCCAGCAGTGAAGTATCGGCGGGGGGGCATCAGCCCCAGCATTTT. It yields the protein CASSEVSAGGHQPQHF.